These T cell receptor beta chains were read from a single sample in a study of CXCR3-negative and CXCR3-positive naive CD8 T cells. TCRdb re-called the 5' RACE reads and gives one entry per CDR3 protein, without DNA. The specimen's table records around 65,000 distinct CDR3 sequences. The sample taken for sequencing was naive CXCR3+ CD8+ T cells from blood. The receptors originated from a human donor in good health. Some clones in this sample may be carry-over from other donors' samples. CDR3s include the opening cysteine and the closing phenylalanine or tryptophan. Fields, in order: J gene, CDR3 length, V gene, CDR3 protein.

TRBJ2-3 18 TRBV11-3 CASSLEPLRGGYTDTQYF
TRBJ2-1 16 TRBV6-4 CASSDSAGSAYNEQFF
TRBJ2-5 15 TRBV20-1 CSARNPGLNQETQYF
TRBJ2-1 15 TRBV7-9 CASSPGLAVPNEQFF
TRBJ2-5 15 TRBV7-9 CASSLEGTAQETQYF
TRBJ2-5 16 TRBV5-5 CASSWGLAGPRGTQYF
TRBJ2-1 13 TRBV23-1 CASRAGDYNEQFF
TRBJ2-2 14 TRBV29-1 CSVAGTGRAGELFF
TRBJ2-1 15 TRBV6-1 CASSDGLAGYLAEFF
TRBJ2-1 14 TRBV29-1 CSVSLAGGPDEQFF
TRBJ1-1 17 TRBV28 CASSPDRTTVEVTEAFF
TRBJ2-4 14 TRBV29-1 CSVAGASGGDIQYF
TRBJ2-7 14 TRBV12-3/TRBV12-4 CASSLGTPTYEQYF
TRBJ1-5 16 TRBV5-5 CASSSTGGVSNQPQHF
TRBJ1-1 14 TRBV5-1 CASSLSGGDTEAFF
TRBJ2-7 15 TRBV5-1 CASSPGLAGIYEQYF
TRBJ1-2 13 TRBV29-1 CSGWAAANYGYTF
TRBJ1-2 13 TRBV29-1 CSVGPQGFYGYTF
TRBJ1-3 14 TRBV5-1 CASSLEEAGNTIYF
TRBJ2-7 15 TRBV27 CASSSAGGPAYEQYF
TRBJ2-7 13 TRBV28 CASSPRGGDEQYF
TRBJ1-2 11 TRBV29-1 CSVEERVGYTF
TRBJ2-7 13 TRBV29-1 CSVEDGGLYEQYF
TRBJ2-1 15 TRBV4-2 CASSQPSGGAFEQFF
TRBJ2-1 14 TRBV27 CASSFRASYNEQFF
TRBJ2-7 14 TRBV15 CATSDLTGLREQYF
TRBJ2-2 11 TRBV20-1 CSARFQGELFF
TRBJ2-4 14 TRBV12-3/TRBV12-4 CASTTPSGSNIQYF
TRBJ2-1 14 TRBV7-8 CASSLWTTDNEQFF
TRBJ2-7 19 TRBV7-6 CASSLEGSGGHTSSYEQYF
TRBJ2-7 12 TRBV7-9 CASSPWTYEQYF
TRBJ2-5 15 TRBV30 CAWSVPGGHQETQYF
TRBJ1-5 18 TRBV20-1 CSARDPYPHDRSPAPQHF
TRBJ2-5 16 TRBV20-1 CSARDGIAGYQETQYF
TRBJ2-2 14 TRBV6-2/TRBV6-3 CASGGGYYTGELFF
TRBJ2-5 15 TRBV7-9 CASSSRDRDRETQYF
TRBJ2-7 13 TRBV20-1 CSALTGFSYEQYF
TRBJ2-3 16 TRBV28 CASSLFGGGLTDTQYF
TRBJ1-5 14 TRBV7-9 CASSLGRGHQPQHF
TRBJ1-2 17 TRBV12-2 CASRPRQGPSAHYGYTF
TRBJ2-1 11 TRBV28 CASSFNNEQFF
TRBJ2-5 16 TRBV12-3/TRBV12-4 CASSSFPGLVRKTQYF
TRBJ2-1 16 TRBV11-2 CASSLGPGLGTNEQFF
TRBJ2-2 17 TRBV7-9 CASSLGGLPIYTGELFF
TRBJ1-4 15 TRBV3-1 CASSQDLGANEKLFF
TRBJ1-1 13 TRBV18 CASSPTGTVEAFF
TRBJ1-2 15 TRBV7-8 CASSPYRTGGDGYTF